These 13 T cell receptor beta chains share one sample of origin, sequenced in a study of shared clonotypes between healthy human individuals. Some clones are missing from TCRdb's copy, which holds only in-frame ones; the method was immunoSEQ multiplex PCR. Of over a million clones in the sample, approximately 80% were seen once. Material: memory CD4+ T cells from PBMCs. This sample's subset: CD45RA-negative fraction. These receptors were collected from a man aged 18 to 29 in good health. Some clones in this sample may be carry-over from other donors' samples.

The chain couples TRBV28 to TRBJ1-5; TRBD1 aligns across 7 bases. With V trimmed by 7 bases and J by 2 bases, 11 bases remained unmatched. There are 16 residues in the CDR3. Germline V CDR1 and CDR2: MDHEN, SYDVKM. The CDR3 is CASIVNRGGGNQPQHF. The CDR3 nucleotides read TGTGCCAGCATTGTAAACAGGGGCGGCGGCAATCAGCCCCAGCATTTT.

This chain uses TRBV11-2 with TRBJ2-1; D unclear. This CDR3 comprises 14 residues. Looked up from germline, CDR1 is SGHAT and CDR2 is FQNNGV. Trimming removed 0 bases at V and 7 bases at J, with 10 bases between. The CDR3 region is CASSLDSVVNEQFF. CDR3 DNA sequence: TGTGCCAGCAGCTTAGATTCGGTCGTGAATGAGCAGTTCTTC.

This sequence joins TRBV7-8 and TRBJ2-7, with D possibly being TRBD2 (6 bases). This CDR3 is built from 15 residues. The V gene lost 5 bases and the J gene lost 2 bases, with 16 bases spanning the gap. Germline V gene lookup returns CDR1 SGHVS and CDR2 FQNEAQ. The CDR3 coding sequence is TGTGCCAGCAGCCAGGAGGGTGCCACCGCCTACGAGCAGTACTTC. Translated: CASSQEGATAYEQYF.

The J gene is TRBJ2-7, the V gene TRBV7-6, with D uncertain. Germline lookup yields CDR1 SGHVS and CDR2 FNYEAQ. Trimming stripped 1 base from V and 7 bases from J, with 11 bases between. The CDR3 is 13 residues long. CDR3 bases: TGTGCCAGCAGCTTAGATGGGGTGGGGGAGCAGTACTTC. Encoded protein: CASSLDGVGEQYF. The variable domain in full, with the rest retrieved from reference TRBV7-6 and TRBJ2-7, is GAGVSQSPRYKVTKRGQDVALRCDPISGHVSLYWYRQALGQGPEFLTYFNYEAQQDKSGLPNDRFSAERPEGSISTLTIQRTEQRDSAMYRCASSLDGVGEQYFGPGTRLTVT.

The chain couples TRBV28 to TRBJ1-2, with unresolved D. Trimming removed 2 bases from V and 0 bases from J, with 13 bases in between. Germline CDR1 MDHEN, CDR2 SYDVKM. CDR3 length: 16 amino acids. The CDR3 here is CASSLGPLAANYGYTF. Here the CDR3 DNA reads TGTGCCAGCAGTTTAGGCCCCTTGGCCGCTAACTATGGCTACACCTTC.

The gene calls are TRBV18 and TRBJ2-7; D unresolved. Germline CDR1 KGHSH, CDR2 LQKENI. The CDR3 has 16 amino acids. Trimming shortened V by 0 bases and J by 2 bases, and 14 bases separated the two germline ends. Here the CDR3 reads CASSPPSIGTAYEQYF. CDR3 DNA: TGTGCCAGCTCACCACCGTCAATAGGAACCGCCTACGAGCAGTACTTC. The whole variable domain, filled in from reference TRBV18 and TRBJ2-7, reads NAGVMQNPRHLVRRRGQEARLRCSPMKGHSHVYWYRQLPEEGLKFMVYLQKENIIDESGMPKERFSAEFPKEGPSILRIQQVVRGDSAAYFCASSPPSIGTAYEQYFGPGTRLTVT.

The chain has TRBV5-4 and TRBJ2-7, with D possibly being TRBD1 or TRBD2 (5 bases each). CDR1 SGHNT and CDR2 YYREEE come from the germline V gene (reference sequence). This CDR3 contains 13 residues. The V gene lost 4 bases and the J gene lost 2 bases, with 10 bases spanning the gap. Written as DNA, the CDR3 is TGTGCCAGCAGCCTCCGGGGCCCCTACGAGCAGTACTTC. Amino acids: CASSLRGPYEQYF.

This sequence joins TRBV18 and TRBJ2-5, with a tentative D call TRBD2 (5 bases). CDR1 KGHSH and CDR2 LQKENI come from the germline V gene. The CDR3 consists of 17 residues. V lost 3 bases and J lost 5, with 22 bases in between. Here the CDR3 DNA reads TGTGCCAGCTCACCCACGGCTCTGGCGGGCTTGGGGGAGACCCAGTACTTC. Translated, it gives CASSPTALAGLGETQYF.

This chain joins TRBV28 and TRBJ2-7; 11 nucleotides line up with TRBD2. Per germline, CDR1 MDHEN and CDR2 SYDVKM. V trimming: 10 bases; J trimming: 0 bases; junction bases outside the gene matches: 11. The CDR3 totals 16 residues. CDR3 sequence reads: CATGGLAEPSSYEQYF. In DNA, the CDR3 is TGTGCCACAGGGGGACTAGCGGAGCCGAGCTCCTACGAGCAGTACTTC.

This clone was detected once. The CDR3 here is CASSLSGSQPIGEQYF. CDR3 nucleotide sequence: TGCGCCAGCAGCTTAAGCGGCTCTCAGCCGATTGGCGAGCAGTACTTC. J is TRBJ2-7 and V is TRBV5-1; weak D call: TRBD2 (5 bases). The ends were cut back, 2 bases at V and 6 bases at J, with 21 bases in the middle. The germline V gene encodes CDR1 SGHRS and CDR2 YFSETQ. The CDR3 consists of 16 residues.

The chain uses TRBV28 and TRBJ1-2; D gene ambiguous. The CDR3 has 12 residues. The V end was cut by 5 bases, the J end by 4 bases, with 8 bases between. Germline V gene sequence: CDR1 MDHEN, CDR2 SYDVKM. This CDR3 is CASSRSGYGYTF. The CDR3, as DNA: TGTGCCAGCAGTAGGTCCGGCTATGGCTACACCTTC.

This chain connects TRBV7-2 to TRBJ2-5, with D possibly matching TRBD2 (5 bases). The CDR3 has 14 amino acids. CDR1 is SGHTA, CDR2 FQGNSA, per germline. V lost 5 bases and J 7 bases, leaving 17 bases between the germline ends. DNA of the CDR3: TGTGCCAGCAGCCCTCAGCGGTCGGTTGGGACCCAGTACTTC. Translation gives CASSPQRSVGTQYF.

This chain links TRBV29-1 with TRBJ2-1, with no clear D. Trimming shortened V by 3 bases and J by 3 bases, and 9 bases separated the two germline ends. Looked up from germline, CDR1 is SQVTM and CDR2 is ANQGSEA. The CDR3 runs to 13 residues. The CDR3 DNA is TGCAGCGTTGATGGCATAGTCTACAATGAGCAGTTCTTC. It translates to CSVDGIVYNEQFF.